This T cell receptor beta chain comes out of a study of shared clonotypes between healthy human individuals. Only in-frame clones appear in the TCRdb table, and some are missing; sequencing was by immunoSEQ multiplex PCR. The sample has about a million clones; around 75% are singletons. The CDR3 contains 13 residues. CDR1 and CDR2 from the germline V gene are SGHVS and FNYEAQ. The germline V and J ends were trimmed by 3 bases and 5 bases, with 7 bases remaining between them. Sequencing was done on a sample of memory CD4+ T cells sorted from blood. The subset here: CD45RA-negative fraction. The TCR sequence derives from a man aged 18 to 29 in good health. The J gene is TRBJ2-2, the V gene TRBV7-6; D remains unclear. The CDR3 is CASSFKATGELFF. For the CDR3, the DNA is TGTGCCAGCAGCTTCAAGGCTACCGGGGAGCTGTTTTTT. Combining the CDR3 with reference TRBV7-6 and TRBJ2-2 gives the whole variable domain GAGVSQSPRYKVTKRGQDVALRCDPISGHVSLYWYRQALGQGPEFLTYFNYEAQQDKSGLPNDRFSAERPEGSISTLTIQRTEQRDSAMYRCASSFKATGELFFGEGSRLTVL.